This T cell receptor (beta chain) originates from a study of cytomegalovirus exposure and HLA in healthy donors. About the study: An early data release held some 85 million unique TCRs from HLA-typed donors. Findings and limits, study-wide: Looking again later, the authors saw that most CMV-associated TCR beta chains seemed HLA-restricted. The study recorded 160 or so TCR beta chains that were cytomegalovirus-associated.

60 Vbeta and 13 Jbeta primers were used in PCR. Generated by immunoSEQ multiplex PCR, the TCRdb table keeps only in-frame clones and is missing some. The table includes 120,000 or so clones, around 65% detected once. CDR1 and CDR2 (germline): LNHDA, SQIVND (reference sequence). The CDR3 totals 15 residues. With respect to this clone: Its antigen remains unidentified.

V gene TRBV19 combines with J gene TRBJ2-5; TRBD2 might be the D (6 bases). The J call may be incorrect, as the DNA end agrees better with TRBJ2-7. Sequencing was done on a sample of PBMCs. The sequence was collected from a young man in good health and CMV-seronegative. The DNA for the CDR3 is TGTGCCAGTAGTTTGGCGGGACGATTTAACTACGAGCAGTACTTC. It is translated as CASSLAGRFNYEQYF.